Following are 17 T cell receptor beta chains from one sample sequenced in a study of blood T cell repertoires in COVID-19. Measured with immunoSEQ multiplex PCR; TCRdb has only the in-frame clones, and not every one. The sample shows tens of thousands of clones, around 92% of them seen only once. Specimen: peripheral blood. The receptors stem from a man aged 50 to 59 with active COVID-19.

For the CDR3, the DNA is TGTGCCAGCAGTTTAGGGGGCCAGCCCCAGCATTTT. Amino acid sequence: CASSLGGQPQHF. The genes are TRBV27 and TRBJ1-5; D possibly corresponds to TRBD1 (6 bases). Germline V lookup: CDR1 MNHEY, CDR2 SMNVEV (reference sequence). V lost 2 bases, J lost 7 bases, and 6 bases lay in between. The CDR3 is 12 amino acids.

The J gene is TRBJ1-4, the V gene TRBV28; D is ambiguous. Germline CDR1 is MDHEN and CDR2 is SYDVKM. This CDR3 is built from 14 residues. V shed 3 bases and J shed 11 bases, with 16 bases lying between them. This CDR3 reads CASSLGGETYKLFF. Here the CDR3 DNA reads TGTGCCAGCAGTTTGGGCGGGGAGACTTACAAACTGTTTTTT.

This rearrangement joins TRBV28 to TRBJ1-5, with TRBD1 identical over 9 bases. This CDR3 is built from 14 residues. The ends lost 5 bases at V and 5 bases at J; junction bases unmatched: 4. Germline loops: CDR1 MDHEN, CDR2 SYDVKM. The CDR3 DNA is TGTGCCAGCAGTCCGGGGACAGGGTATCAGCCCCAGCATTTT. Translation: CASSPGTGYQPQHF.

The chain is built from TRBV28 and TRBJ1-5, with 7 bases identical to TRBD1. CDR1 is MDHEN and CDR2 is SYDVKM in the germline V gene. V gave up 2 bases and J gave up 2 bases; unmatched junction bases: 3. The CDR3 sequence is 15 residues long. The CDR3 loop reads CASSLDRVRNQPQHF. The CDR3 nucleotides are TGTGCCAGCAGTTTAGACAGGGTGCGCAATCAGCCCCAGCATTTT.

This chain connects TRBV20-1 to TRBJ2-7; D remains unclear. V was trimmed by 0 bases and J by 9 bases, leaving 9 bases between them. The CDR3 loop spans 11 amino acids. Germline V gives CDR1 DFQATT, CDR2 SNEGSKA (reference sequence). This chain's CDR3 is CSARDEPRQYF. DNA of the CDR3: TGCAGTGCTAGAGATGAGCCGCGGCAGTACTTC.

The chain has TRBV24-1 and TRBJ1-2; D perhaps matches TRBD1 (5 bases). Germline V gene sequence: CDR1 KGHDR, CDR2 SFDVKD. The CDR3 runs 13 residues. V lost 4 bases to trimming and J lost 4 bases, with 9 bases between them. The CDR3 DNA sequence: TGTGCCACCAGTGAGGGGGGGTCCTATGGCTACACCTTC. As protein: CATSEGGSYGYTF.

This chain connects TRBV6-4 to TRBJ2-3; TRBD2 agrees at 9 bases. The CDR3 runs to 16 residues. J gave up 4 bases and V 2 bases, and 7 bases lay outside the gene matches. The germline V gene encodes CDR1 MRHNA and CDR2 SNTAGT. CDR3 sequence reads: CASSDGGSGSSDTQYF. DNA for the CDR3: TGTGCCAGCAGTGACGGGGGTAGCGGGAGCTCAGATACGCAGTATTTT.

CDR3 bases: TGTGCCAGCAGCCCACACAAGACTGCGGGGGGCGAAAAACTGTTTTTT. Encoded protein: CASSPHKTAGGEKLFF. V is TRBV4-2 and J is TRBJ1-4; possibly TRBD1 for D (6 bases). The CDR3 totals 16 residues. Germline CDR1 LGHNA, CDR2 YNFKEQ. V lost 4 bases, J lost 8 bases, and 20 bases lay in between.

The rearrangement joins TRBV7-9 to TRBJ1-3, with D possibly being TRBD1 (6 bases). Germline CDR1 and CDR2: SEHNR and FQNEAQ (reference sequence). V was clipped by 2 bases and J by 4 bases, with 9 bases between them. CDR3 length: 14 amino acids. The CDR3: CASSLRGGGNTIYF. CDR3 in DNA: TGTGCCAGCAGCTTAAGGGGGGGAGGAAACACCATATATTTT.

This chain joins TRBV7-2 and TRBJ1-2, with D uncertain. The germline V and J ends were trimmed by 2 bases and 2 bases, with 3 bases remaining between them. This CDR3 contains 12 residues. CDR1 is SGHTA and CDR2 is FQGNSA in the germline V gene. CDR3 nucleotide sequence: TGTGCCAGCAGCTTACGGAACTATGGCTACACCTTC. Translation: CASSLRNYGYTF. Full variable domain (remainder filled in from reference TRBV7-2 and TRBJ1-2): GAGVSQSPSNKVTEKGKDVELRCDPISGHTALYWYRQSLGQGLEFLIYFQGNSAPDKSGLPSDRFSAERTGGSVSTLTIQRTQQEDSAVYLCASSLRNYGYTFGSGTRLTVV.

CDR3: CASSQSFTTSGNTIYF. CDR3 in DNA: TGTGCCAGCAGCCAATCTTTCACAACCTCTGGAAACACCATATATTTT. The rearrangement uses TRBV16 and TRBJ1-3, with D unresolved. Germline V gives CDR1 KGHSY, CDR2 FQNENV. With 0 bases removed from V and 0 bases from J, the gap between germline ends came to 9 bases. The CDR3 length is 16 residues.

V is TRBV5-4 and J is TRBJ2-2; D is perhaps TRBD2 (6 bases). Trimming shortened V by 4 bases and J by 0 bases, and 13 bases separated the two germline ends. The CDR3 runs 16 residues. Germline V gene data show CDR1 as SGHNT and CDR2 as YYREEE (reference sequence). The CDR3 DNA follows: TGTGCCAGCAGCCCCCCGGGGGTCTCGAACACCGGGGAGCTGTTTTTT. It translates to CASSPPGVSNTGELFF.

This chain uses TRBV3-1 (or the pseudogene TRBV3-2) with TRBJ1-2; possibly TRBD1 for D (6 bases). V was clipped by 2 bases and J by 5 bases, with 6 bases between them. Germline CDR1 and CDR2: LGHDT and YNNKEL (reference sequence). This CDR3 is 12 amino acids long. In DNA, the CDR3 is TGTGCCAGCAGCCAAACAGGGTATGGCTACACCTTC. As protein: CASSQTGYGYTF.

The V call is TRBV12-3 or TRBV12-4, the J call TRBJ2-1; maybe TRBD1 (5 bases). Trimming cost V 8 bases and J 12 bases, with 14 bases left between them. This CDR3 is built from 11 residues. The chain's CDR3 is CASGQGKGQFF. The DNA of the CDR3 is TGTGCCAGCGGGCAGGGTAAGGGGCAGTTCTTC.

The chain links TRBV2 to TRBJ2-5, with 11 bases that match TRBD2. J lost 5 bases, V lost 7 bases, and 6 bases had no gene match. Germline V CDR1 and CDR2: SNHLY, FYNNEI. The CDR3 is made up of 14 amino acids. The CDR3 nucleotides are TGTGCCAGCAACCTAGCGGGGGGTCCGGAGACCCAGTACTTC. This translates into CASNLAGGPETQYF.

J is TRBJ1-2 and V is TRBV5-6, with D perhaps TRBD1 (6 bases). V lost 1 base and J lost 4, with 11 bases in between. This CDR3 is built from 14 residues. Germline CDR1 SGHDT, CDR2 YYEEEE. The CDR3 region has the DNA TGTGCCAGCAGCTTGAGGGGGAAAGGCTATGGCTACACCTTC. Translating it yields CASSLRGKGYGYTF.

This clone was seen once. The V and J genes are TRBV24-1 and TRBJ2-2; 7 bases map to TRBD1. V was pared by 0 bases and J by 4 bases, with 4 bases of the junction left unmatched. CDR1 and CDR2 from the germline V gene are KGHDR and SFDVKD. This CDR3 has 16 residues. DNA for the CDR3: TGTGCCACCAGTGATTTGAGGGGGCGAAGCACCGGGGAGCTGTTTTTT. The encoded protein is CATSDLRGRSTGELFF.